The 2 T cell receptor beta chains reported below all come from one sample, sequenced in a study of spatial heterogeneity in lung cancer. TCRdb re-called the 5' RACE reads through MiXCR, storing one row per CDR3 protein. The repertoire consists of 55,000 to 75,000 distinct CDR3 sequences, with approximately 9% occurring once and the leading ten covering about 2%. Time point indicated: blood at routine non-recurrence follow-up after resection. Sequencing used PBMCs, obtained at follow-up. These receptors all stem from a female donor with early-stage non-small cell lung cancer.

This clonotype was found many times. The chain combines TRBV9 with TRBJ2-7; D call uncertain. The CDR3 extends over 16 amino acids. V was clipped by 4 bases and J by 1 base, with 18 bases between them. Germline V gene sequence: CDR1 SGDLS, CDR2 YYNGEE. The chain's CDR3 is CASSPQQAYSSYEQYF. The CDR3 bases are TGTGCCAGCAGCCCTCAGCAGGCCTACTCATCCTACGAGCAGTACTTC.

This clonotype was counted only a few times. This chain connects TRBV6-1 to TRBJ2-2, with 11 nucleotides matching TRBD2. CDR1 is MNHNS and CDR2 is SASEGT in the germline V gene. CDR3 length: 16 amino acids. V dropped 2 bases and J dropped 6; count of bases not matched to a gene: 5. CDR3 DNA sequence: TGTGCCAGCAGTGAAAACCTAGCGGGAGGTCCCGGGGAGCTGTTTTTT. Protein sequence: CASSENLAGGPGELFF.